This TCR beta chain was identified during a study of CD8+CD57+ T cells in acquired aplastic anemia. Study context: Mean yield of DNA from sorted CD4+ and CD8+ cells was about 3.2 ug.

The sequenced patients had an expansion of CD8+CD57+ cells seen by flow cytometry. Patients had undergone no therapy by the time their blood was sampled. Profiling of TCR beta VDJ combinations and CDR3 sequences used genomic DNA as template. A single record per CDR3 protein comes from TCRdb applying MiXCR to the reads. The repertoire has about 200,000 distinct CDR3 sequences, 65% of them found once; the top ten carry about three fifths. V lost 6 bases to trimming and J lost 0 bases, with 10 bases between them. CDR1 is MNHEY and CDR2 is SVGEGT in the germline V gene. The CDR3 extends over 14 amino acids.

The sequencing sample was made of sorted CD4+, CD8+, or CD8+CD57+ T cells (not recorded which) from PBMCs. The TCR comes from a human donor with aplastic anemia. This sequence joins TRBV6-2 or TRBV6-3 and TRBJ2-3; TRBD1 or TRBD2 may be the D gene (5 bases each). The chain's CDR3 is CASSRDPSTDTQYF. In nucleotides, the CDR3 is TGTGCCAGCAGCAGGGACCCCAGCACAGATACGCAGTATTTT.